Below, one T cell receptor beta chain is given with its context. The CDR3 covers 14 residues. Per the germline V gene, CDR1 is SNHLY and CDR2 is FYNNEI. The V gene lost 3 bases and the J gene lost 0 bases, with 6 bases spanning the gap. As handled by the study authors: Counts of nucleated cells, estimated from reference gene primer amplification, were obtained. Profiling relied on immunoSEQ multiplex PCR, and the TCRdb table lists in-frame clones only, not all of them. Clone size and the V and J calls come from that table; the DNA yielded D and trimming. The sample has 30,000 to 35,000 clones, over 75% seen once. The sample is drawn from a study of blood T cell repertoires in COVID-19. Seattle enrolled patients during active infection and tracked them longitudinally.

Input material: peripheral blood. The rearrangement links TRBV2 to TRBJ2-1, with D uncertain. The source is a man between 60 and 75 years old with COVID-19, enrolled during active disease. The CDR3 reads CASSDMSSYNEQFF. The CDR3 bases are TGTGCCAGCAGTGACATGAGCTCCTACAATGAGCAGTTCTTC.